This T cell receptor (beta chain) is drawn from a study of blood T cells in healthy people across ages (dated by TCRdb to the mid-2010s). Regarding the complete study: In model experiments, template switching captured about one uniquely barcoded TCR beta cDNA molecule for every two T cells. The donors were divided into four age groups: young (average about 15 years), middle-aged (roughly 40), aged (approximately 64) and long-lived (about 90). Using deep sequencing normalized with unique cDNA molecular identifiers, the study measured how TCR beta repertoire diversity changes with age. To avoid experimental bias, donors of different ages were spread randomly across the sequencing lanes. Using the same blood draw, the study looked at two additional independent replicas of 1 million unique cDNA reads for two donors, one aged 18 to 30 and the other aged 80 or older.

The donors were roughly 39 Caucasian individuals from Russia, aged roughly 6 to 100 years, who were systemically healthy. Roughly 9.5 milliliters of peripheral blood were drawn from each donor into EDTA-treated Vacutainer tubes. PBMCs were isolated by Ficoll-Paque density-gradient centrifugation, with at least 7 million obtained per sample. Total RNA was extracted from PBMCs with Trizol reagent, with at least 6 micrograms obtained per sample. For every donor, flow cytometry on a PBMC aliquot measured the percentage of naive CD45RAhigh/CD27high T cells. The paper as a whole reports these results and caveats: Compared with the aged group, the long-lived group had more naive CD4+ T cells, fewer expanded clones and increased TCR diversity, suggesting age selection. Observed TCR beta diversity correlated strongly with the percentage of naive T cells measured by flow cytometry. Estimates of total diversity from one million sequenced T cells were regarded as lower bounds and underestimates. Conclusive comparison of naive and antigen-experienced compartments was prevented by the profiling of bulk unsorted PBMCs. Donor CMV infection status was unknown, potentially confounding age-related changes in expanded clonotypes. As age increased, observed TCR beta diversity per million T cells dropped in a roughly linear way, and a significant reduction was already evident by age 40.

This clonotype was found once. Its specific antigen is unknown. Within one base of it there is no much larger clone, and no base qualities were kept. According to the germline V gene (reference sequence), CDR1 reads DFQATT and CDR2 reads SNEGSKA. Trimming leaves V shorter by 6 bases and J shorter by 8 bases, with the junction holding 11 bases beyond the gene matches. Inclusive of the bounding cysteine and phenylalanine, the CDR3 is 14 residues long. The read is trimmed to its CDR3 DNA, 42 bases read in frame from base 1. The receptor library was made with 5' RACE. Sequencing was performed on an Illumina HiSeq 2500. A second PCR of about 6 to 11 cycles was performed with a sample-barcoded 5' primer and a J-beta primer mix. Each TCR beta cDNA molecule received a unique molecular identifier from a template-switch 5' adaptor carrying 12 random nucleotides. At least 2.5 million CDR3-containing paired-end reads were obtained from each sample. First-strand cDNA was synthesized from all RNA with the Mint cDNA synthesis kit, primed by a TRBC-specific oligonucleotide. Following uracil-DNA glycosylase treatment, a first 18-cycle PCR with universal primers M1SS and BC2_uni_R was performed on all cDNA. The published analysis was carried out like this. Normalization of each sample was performed by random selection of 1 million high-quality reads, each carrying a distinct molecular identifier. Instead of being binned into consensus sequences, reads that shared molecular identifiers were thrown out. MiTCR, run with a Q25 quality threshold and the strictest error-elimination algorithm, handled CDR3 identification, clonotype clustering and error correction. A nonparametric unseen species model with Euler transformation was used to estimate lower-bound total TCR beta diversity. TCRdb's own reprocessing of the public reads used fastp at Q25 and MiXCR and kept productive beta chains. Rows with a matching CDR3 protein are joined into one entry that keeps the most common DNA and genes. The V and J calls shown here were made by TCRdb, not taken from the authors' results. In this sample the table shows about a million distinct CDR3 sequences, around 54% of which occur a single time. About a fifth of the sample belongs to the ten largest clones.

This clonotype originated in a woman aged 55-70 years in good health. The sequenced material came from blood. The chain is encoded by TRBV20-1 joined to TRBJ2-1; 9 bases in the middle match TRBD2. Here the CDR3 is given as CSATPLAGSDEQFF. The DNA is as follows: TGCAGTGCCACACCCCTAGCGGGAAGCGATGAGCAGTTCTTC.